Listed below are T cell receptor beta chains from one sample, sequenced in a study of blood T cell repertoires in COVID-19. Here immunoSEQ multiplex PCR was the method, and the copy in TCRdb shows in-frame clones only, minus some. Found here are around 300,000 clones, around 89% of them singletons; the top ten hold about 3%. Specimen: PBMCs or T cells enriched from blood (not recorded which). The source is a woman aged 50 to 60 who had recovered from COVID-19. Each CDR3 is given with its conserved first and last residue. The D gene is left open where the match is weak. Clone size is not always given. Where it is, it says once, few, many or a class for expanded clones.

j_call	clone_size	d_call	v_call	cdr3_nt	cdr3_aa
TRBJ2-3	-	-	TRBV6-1	TGTGCCAGCAGTGAACCGGGACTCAGCACAGATACGCAGTATTTT	CASSEPGLSTDTQYF
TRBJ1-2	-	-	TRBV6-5	TGTGCCAGCAGTATGGGGGGGGGCGATGGCTACACCTTC	CASSMGGGDGYTF
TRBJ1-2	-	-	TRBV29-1	TGCAGCGTTGAATCGGGGGAGACCTATGGCTACACCTTC	CSVESGETYGYTF
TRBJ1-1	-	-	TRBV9	TGTGCCAGCAGCGGACAGTCGAACACTGAAGCTTTCTTT	CASSGQSNTEAFF
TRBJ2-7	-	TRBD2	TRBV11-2	TGTGCCAGCAGCCTCAGGACTAGCGGGTCGTCCTACGAGCAGTACTTC	CASSLRTSGSSYEQYF
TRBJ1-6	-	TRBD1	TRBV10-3	TGTGCCATCAGCCCCGGGACAGGGGAGAATAATTCACCCCTCCACTTT	CAISPGTGENNSPLHF
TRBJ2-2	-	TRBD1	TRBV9	TGTGCCAGCAGCGTAGACAGGGGCGGGGAGCTGTTTTTT	CASSVDRGGELFF
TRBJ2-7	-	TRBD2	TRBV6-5	TGTGCCAGCAGTCCTAGCGGGAGGGCCTTCGAGCAGTACTTC	CASSPSGRAFEQYF
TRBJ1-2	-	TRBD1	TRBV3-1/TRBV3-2	TGTGCCAGCAGCCCTTCCTGGGACAGAATTTATGGCTACACCTTC	CASSPSWDRIYGYTF
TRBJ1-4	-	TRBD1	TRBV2	TGTGCCAGCAGTGGGGGGACAGGGGTTGGTAAACTGTTTTTT	CASSGGTGVGKLFF
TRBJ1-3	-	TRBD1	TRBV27	TGTGCCAGCAGTCGGGACCGTTCCGGGACAGGTGGAAACACCATATATTTT	CASSRDRSGTGGNTIYF
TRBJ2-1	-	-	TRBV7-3	TGTGCCAGCAGCTTAAGCGGGAACTCCTACAATGAGCAGTTCTTC	CASSLSGNSYNEQFF
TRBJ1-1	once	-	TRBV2	TGTGCCAGCAGCAAGAGGAACACTGAAGCTTTCTTT	CASSKRNTEAFF
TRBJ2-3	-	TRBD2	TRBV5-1	TGCGCCAGCAGAAGGACTAGCGGGAGGTCAGATACGCAGTATTTT	CASRRTSGRSDTQYF
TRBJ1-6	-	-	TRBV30	TGTGCCTGGGACAGAGATAATTCACCCCTCCACTTT	CAWDRDNSPLHF
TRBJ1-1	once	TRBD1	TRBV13	TGTGCCAGCAGCTGGGACAGGGCCGCGGGGTGGACTGAAGCTTTCTTT	CASSWDRAAGWTEAFF
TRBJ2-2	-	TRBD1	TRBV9	TGTGCCAGCAGCTCACGGACAGGGGGGAACACCGGGGAGCTGTTTTTT	CASSSRTGGNTGELFF
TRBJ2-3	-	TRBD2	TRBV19	TGTGCCAGTAGGGGACTAGAGGCTAGCACAGATACGCAGTATTTT	CASRGLEASTDTQYF
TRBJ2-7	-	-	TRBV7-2	TGTGCCAGCAGACAGACGGAAAGCTCCTACGAGCAGTACTTC	CASRQTESSYEQYF
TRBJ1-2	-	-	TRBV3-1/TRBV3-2	TGTGCCAGCAGCCAGGGACACGGGGGGATACATGGCTACACCTTC	CASSQGHGGIHGYTF
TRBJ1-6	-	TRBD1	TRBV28	TGTGCCATGGGGACAGGGACCAATAATTCACCCCTCCACTTT	CAMGTGTNNSPLHF
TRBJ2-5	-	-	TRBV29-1	TGCAGCGTTGAAGATGGGCGGGACTTGCAACAAGAGACCCAGTACTTC	CSVEDGRDLQQETQYF
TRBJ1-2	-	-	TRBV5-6	TGTGCCAGCAGCGAGGGAGGAGGCTATGGCTACACCTTC	CASSEGGGYGYTF
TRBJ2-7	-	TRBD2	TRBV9	TGTGCCAGCAGCCCAAGTCCCCTAGCGGGGGCCTACGAGCAGTACTTC	CASSPSPLAGAYEQYF
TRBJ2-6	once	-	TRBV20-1	TGCAGTGCTAGTGCCGGAGGCTCTGGGGCCAACGTCCTGACTTTC	CSASAGGSGANVLTF
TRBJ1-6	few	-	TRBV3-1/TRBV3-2	TGTGCCAGCAGCCTCCGGGAGGGGGGGACGAATTCACCCCTCCACTTT	CASSLREGGTNSPLHF
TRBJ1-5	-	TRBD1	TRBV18	TGTGCCAGCTCGCAAAGGACAGGGGAGGATCAGCCCCAGCATTTT	CASSQRTGEDQPQHF
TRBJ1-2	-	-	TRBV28	TGTGCCAGCAGGGACAGACGATATGGCTACACCTTC	CASRDRRYGYTF
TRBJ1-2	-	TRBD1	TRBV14	TGTGCCAGCAGCCAAGGTCGGACAGGGGTGCAGGATGGCTACACCTTC	CASSQGRTGVQDGYTF
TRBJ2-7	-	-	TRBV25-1	TGTGCCAGCAGTGCGTCCGGCTACGAGCAGTACTTC	CASSASGYEQYF
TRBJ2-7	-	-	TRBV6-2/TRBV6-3	TGTGCCAGCAGTTACCAAGTGGTGGCGACGGGAGAGCAGTACTTC	CASSYQVVATGEQYF
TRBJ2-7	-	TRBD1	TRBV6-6	TGTGCCAGCAACAACCGACAGGGGGGGTCCTACGAGCAGTACTTC	CASNNRQGGSYEQYF
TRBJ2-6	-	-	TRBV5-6	TGTGCCAGCAGCTTGGAACAGCACTCTGGGGCCAACGTCCTGACTTTC	CASSLEQHSGANVLTF
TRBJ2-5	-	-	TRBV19	TGTGCCAGTAGTCAGGGAAGGTCGGGAGAGACCCAGTACTTC	CASSQGRSGETQYF
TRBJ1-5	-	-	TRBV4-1	TGCGCCAGCAGCCAAGTCTACAGGGAAAGCAATCAGCCCCAGCATTTT	CASSQVYRESNQPQHF
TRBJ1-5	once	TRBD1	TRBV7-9	TGTGCCAGCAGCTACGGAGACAGGGTCGGGCAGCCCCAGCATTTT	CASSYGDRVGQPQHF
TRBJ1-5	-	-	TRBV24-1	TGTGCCACCAGTATGCGGTATAGCAATCAGCCCCAGCATTTT	CATSMRYSNQPQHF
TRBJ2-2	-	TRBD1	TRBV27	TGTGCCAGCAGTCGGGACAGGGGCCCCACCGGGGAGCTGTTTTTT	CASSRDRGPTGELFF
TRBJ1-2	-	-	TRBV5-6	TGTGCCAGCAGCCTGACAGCTAACTATGGCTACACCTTC	CASSLTANYGYTF
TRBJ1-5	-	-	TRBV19	TGTGCCAGTAGTACGGGGGGGGTATATAGCAATCAGCCCCAGCATTTT	CASSTGGVYSNQPQHF
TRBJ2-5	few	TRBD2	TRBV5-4	TGTGCCAGCAGCTTGGGGGGGACTAGCGGGGAGACCCAGTACTTC	CASSLGGTSGETQYF
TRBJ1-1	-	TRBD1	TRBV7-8	TGTGCCAGCAGCATACAGGGGAGATCCACTGAAGCTTTCTTT	CASSIQGRSTEAFF
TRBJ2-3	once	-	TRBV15	TGTGCCACCAGCAGAGTTTCACTTCCTGATACGCAGTATTTT	CATSRVSLPDTQYF
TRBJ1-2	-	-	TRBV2	TGTGCCAGCAGTGAAGGCAGCTATGGCTACACCTTC	CASSEGSYGYTF
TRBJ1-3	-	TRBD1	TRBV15	TGTGCCACCAGCCACGGGGACAGGGATGGAAACACCATATATTTT	CATSHGDRDGNTIYF
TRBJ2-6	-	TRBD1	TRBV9	TGTGCCAGCAGCGGACAGACAGGGGTTGGCGGGGCCAACGTCCTGACTTTC	CASSGQTGVGGANVLTF
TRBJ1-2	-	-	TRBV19	TGTGCCAGTACCCCTTCAAGGACACAGAACTATGGCTACACCTTC	CASTPSRTQNYGYTF
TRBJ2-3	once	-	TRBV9	TGTGCCAGCAGCGTTCGGGATAACACAGATACGCAGTATTTT	CASSVRDNTDTQYF
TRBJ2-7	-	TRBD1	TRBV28	TGTGCCAGCACCAACCCAGGGACAGCCCTCTACGAGCAGTACTTC	CASTNPGTALYEQYF
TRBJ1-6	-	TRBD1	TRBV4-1	TGCGCCAGCAGCCGAGGACAGGGTGGTTATTCACCCCTCCACTTT	CASSRGQGGYSPLHF
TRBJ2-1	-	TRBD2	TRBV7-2	TGTGCCAGCAGTCGAGATAGCGGGAGGGCCTCCTACAATGAGCAGTTCTTC	CASSRDSGRASYNEQFF
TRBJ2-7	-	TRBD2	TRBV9	TGTGCCAGCAGCGATGGGACTAGCGGGAGCTACGAGCAGTACTTC	CASSDGTSGSYEQYF
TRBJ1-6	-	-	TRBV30	TGTGCCTGCCCAGGACAGAGCTCCTATAATTCACCCCTCCACTTT	CACPGQSSYNSPLHF
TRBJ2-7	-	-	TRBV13	TGTGCCAGCAGCTTAGAGGTGCAAGCGCGATACGAGCAGTACTTC	CASSLEVQARYEQYF
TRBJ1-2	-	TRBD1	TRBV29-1	TGCAGCGGAATATGGGGACAGAACTATGGCTACACCTTC	CSGIWGQNYGYTF
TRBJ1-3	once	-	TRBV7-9	TGTGCCAGCAGCTTAGATATACTTCGGAACACCATATATTTT	CASSLDILRNTIYF
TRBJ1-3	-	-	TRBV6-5	TGTGCCAGCACGAGGGGGACCGTTGGAAACACCATATATTTT	CASTRGTVGNTIYF